A selection of T cell receptor beta chains follows, all from one sample in a study of cytotoxic CD8 clonotypes in ibrutinib-treated CLL. TCRdb keeps only in-frame clones here, not all; method: immunoSEQ multiplex PCR. Here the sample spans over 200,000 clones, about 75% being singletons. The sequencing here drew on PBMCs, taken after 12 months of ibrutinib treatment. Every receptor here comes from a human donor with chronic lymphocytic leukemia. Both conserved end residues are part of each CDR3. A D gene is named only where the DNA matches it firmly. Size tells how often a clone was seen (once, few, many) or the class of an expanded clone, and some rows leave it out.

J gene: TRBJ2-3; D gene: TRBD2; V gene: TRBV5-4; clone size: .; CDR3 DNA: TGTGCCAGCAGCTCACTAGCGGGGGCCCTGACACGCACAGATACGCAGTATTTT; CDR3 protein: CASSSLAGALTRTDTQYF
J gene: TRBJ2-5; D gene: TRBD2; V gene: TRBV5-1; clone size: .; CDR3 DNA: TGCGCCAGCAGCAGCGGGGGCGGAGAGACCCAGTACTTC; CDR3 protein: CASSSGGGETQYF
J gene: TRBJ2-3; D gene: TRBD2; V gene: TRBV2; clone size: .; CDR3 DNA: TGTGCCAGCGCCCGGCCTAGCGGGGTGAATACGCAGTATTTT; CDR3 protein: CASARPSGVNTQYF
J gene: TRBJ1-2; D gene: .; V gene: TRBV28; clone size: .; CDR3 DNA: TGTGCCAGCAGTCGATCTAAGGGACGCAACTATGGCTACACCTTC; CDR3 protein: CASSRSKGRNYGYTF
J gene: TRBJ2-7; D gene: .; V gene: TRBV5-1; clone size: .; CDR3 DNA: TGCGCCAGCAGCTTTGGGGATGGAGTCTCCGAGCAGTACTTC; CDR3 protein: CASSFGDGVSEQYF
J gene: TRBJ2-5; D gene: TRBD1; V gene: TRBV7-9; clone size: few; CDR3 DNA: TGTGCCAGCAGCTTGGACGGGACAGGGGCAGAGGAGACCCAGTACTTC; CDR3 protein: CASSLDGTGAEETQYF
J gene: TRBJ2-7; D gene: .; V gene: TRBV29-1; clone size: .; CDR3 DNA: TGCAGCGTTAACAGGGGCGCGGGATACGAGCAGTACTTC; CDR3 protein: CSVNRGAGYEQYF
J gene: TRBJ2-7; D gene: .; V gene: TRBV21-1; clone size: .; CDR3 DNA: TGTGCCAGCAGCAACCGCTTGGTCACCTACGAGCAGTACTTC; CDR3 protein: CASSNRLVTYEQYF
J gene: TRBJ2-2; D gene: .; V gene: TRBV5-1; clone size: .; CDR3 DNA: TGCGCCAGCAGCCCCCCGGGAATAGCGAACACCGGGGAGCTGTTTTTT; CDR3 protein: CASSPPGIANTGELFF
J gene: TRBJ1-1; D gene: .; V gene: TRBV2; clone size: .; CDR3 DNA: TGTGCCAGCTCAAACAGGAAAAAGAACACTGAAGCTTTCTTT; CDR3 protein: CASSNRKKNTEAFF
J gene: TRBJ2-1; D gene: .; V gene: TRBV10-3; clone size: .; CDR3 DNA: TGTGCCATCCTTCCCGAAAACCGGGCCTACAATGAGCAGTTCTTC; CDR3 protein: CAILPENRAYNEQFF
J gene: TRBJ1-2; D gene: .; V gene: TRBV6-5; clone size: .; CDR3 DNA: TGTGCCAGCAGCAGGGGAGGGAACTATGGCTACACCTTC; CDR3 protein: CASSRGGNYGYTF
J gene: TRBJ2-2; D gene: TRBD1; V gene: TRBV9; clone size: .; CDR3 DNA: TGTGCCAGCAGCTCGCCCCGGACAGGGCTATCCGGGGAGCTGTTTTTT; CDR3 protein: CASSSPRTGLSGELFF
J gene: TRBJ2-3; D gene: .; V gene: TRBV4-1; clone size: .; CDR3 DNA: TGCGCCAGCAGCCAAGTGATCCCTCGCATCACAGATACGCAGTATTTT; CDR3 protein: CASSQVIPRITDTQYF
J gene: TRBJ1-4; D gene: TRBD1; V gene: TRBV9; clone size: .; CDR3 DNA: TGTGCCAGCAGCGCCGACACAGGGGAGAATGAAAAACTGTTTTTT; CDR3 protein: CASSADTGENEKLFF
J gene: TRBJ2-1; D gene: TRBD2; V gene: TRBV5-4; clone size: .; CDR3 DNA: TGTGCCAGCAGCTCACTAGCGGGAGGGCTAATAAATGAGCAGTTCTTC; CDR3 protein: CASSSLAGGLINEQFF
J gene: TRBJ2-7; D gene: .; V gene: TRBV6-5; clone size: once; CDR3 DNA: TGTGCCAGCAGTTACTCGGCAGGACTCACCTACGAGCAGTACTTC; CDR3 protein: CASSYSAGLTYEQYF
J gene: TRBJ2-6; D gene: .; V gene: TRBV28; clone size: .; CDR3 DNA: TGTGCCAGCAGAGGAACAGCTACTGGGGCCAACGTCCTGACTTTC; CDR3 protein: CASRGTATGANVLTF
J gene: TRBJ1-5; D gene: .; V gene: TRBV11-2; clone size: few; CDR3 DNA: TGTGCCAGCAGCTTAGTGCCTCTGGATCAGCCCCAGCATTTT; CDR3 protein: CASSLVPLDQPQHF
J gene: TRBJ2-1; D gene: .; V gene: TRBV10-3; clone size: .; CDR3 DNA: TGTGCCATCAGTGAACAGGGAACCAATGAGCAGTTCTTC; CDR3 protein: CAISEQGTNEQFF
J gene: TRBJ1-2; D gene: .; V gene: TRBV30; clone size: .; CDR3 DNA: TGTGCCCATGGGGGAGGGCGAGGCTACACCTTC; CDR3 protein: CAHGGGRGYTF
J gene: TRBJ1-4; D gene: .; V gene: TRBV5-1; clone size: .; CDR3 DNA: TGCGCCAGCAGTATAGCCGGGGGGTCGAGTGAAAAACTGTTTTTT; CDR3 protein: CASSIAGGSSEKLFF
J gene: TRBJ2-5; D gene: .; V gene: TRBV7-6; clone size: .; CDR3 DNA: TGTGCCAGCAGCTTGATCGGTCTGGAGACCCAGTACTTC; CDR3 protein: CASSLIGLETQYF
J gene: TRBJ2-1; D gene: TRBD1; V gene: TRBV6-5; clone size: .; CDR3 DNA: TGTGCCAGCAGTCTCCCCGGACAGGGGGCGAGGGAGTTCTTC; CDR3 protein: CASSLPGQGAREFF
J gene: TRBJ1-5; D gene: .; V gene: TRBV15; clone size: .; CDR3 DNA: TGTGCCACCAGCAGAGACATCGGGAATCAGCCCCAGCATTTT; CDR3 protein: CATSRDIGNQPQHF
J gene: TRBJ1-4; D gene: .; V gene: TRBV7-8; clone size: few; CDR3 DNA: TGTGCCAGCAGTGAAAGGAGAACTAATGAAAAACTGTTTTTT; CDR3 protein: CASSERRTNEKLFF
J gene: TRBJ1-1; D gene: TRBD1; V gene: TRBV18; clone size: .; CDR3 DNA: TGTGCCAGCTCACCTCGCACGACAGGGGCGAACACTGAAGCTTTCTTT; CDR3 protein: CASSPRTTGANTEAFF
J gene: TRBJ1-5; D gene: TRBD1; V gene: TRBV19; clone size: .; CDR3 DNA: TGTGCCAGTACCAGGACAGGGAATAGCAATCAGCCCCAGCATTTT; CDR3 protein: CASTRTGNSNQPQHF
J gene: TRBJ2-5; D gene: .; V gene: TRBV10-3; clone size: once; CDR3 DNA: TGTGCCATCGGAGGGGCGGGGGCTCAAGAGACCCAGTACTTC; CDR3 protein: CAIGGAGAQETQYF
J gene: TRBJ2-1; D gene: .; V gene: TRBV2; clone size: .; CDR3 DNA: TGTGCCAGCAGTGGAGCAGGGTATGAGCAGTTCTTC; CDR3 protein: CASSGAGYEQFF
J gene: TRBJ1-1; D gene: .; V gene: TRBV7-2; clone size: .; CDR3 DNA: TGTGCCAGCAGCTTAGTTCCGGGGCTCACTGAAGCTTTCTTT; CDR3 protein: CASSLVPGLTEAFF
J gene: TRBJ2-1; D gene: .; V gene: TRBV29-1; clone size: .; CDR3 DNA: TGCAGCGTTGATGAGCGGGCAGCCTACAATGAGCAGTTCTTC; CDR3 protein: CSVDERAAYNEQFF
J gene: TRBJ2-7; D gene: .; V gene: TRBV29-1; clone size: .; CDR3 DNA: TGCAGCGTTGAAGGACAGGTGCCCTACGAGCAGTACTTC; CDR3 protein: CSVEGQVPYEQYF
J gene: TRBJ2-3; D gene: .; V gene: TRBV30; clone size: .; CDR3 DNA: TGTGCCTGGACGACGGCCCCAGATACGCAGTATTTT; CDR3 protein: CAWTTAPDTQYF
J gene: TRBJ2-7; D gene: TRBD1; V gene: TRBV5-1; clone size: .; CDR3 DNA: TGCGCCAGCAGCATGGACGGGACAGGGTCCTACGAGCAGTACTTC; CDR3 protein: CASSMDGTGSYEQYF
J gene: TRBJ1-1; D gene: .; V gene: TRBV20-1; clone size: .; CDR3 DNA: TGCAGTGCTAAAAGTCAAACTGAAGCTTTCTTT; CDR3 protein: CSAKSQTEAFF
J gene: TRBJ1-2; D gene: TRBD1; V gene: TRBV5-6; clone size: .; CDR3 DNA: TGTGCCAGCACCAACCCGGGACAGAGGATTAATGGCTACACCTTC; CDR3 protein: CASTNPGQRINGYTF
J gene: TRBJ1-2; D gene: .; V gene: TRBV30; clone size: many; CDR3 DNA: TGTGCCTGGACAGGGAACAGCCGCTATGGCTACACCTTC; CDR3 protein: CAWTGNSRYGYTF
J gene: TRBJ2-1; D gene: .; V gene: TRBV4-1; clone size: .; CDR3 DNA: TGCGCCAGCAGCCAAGGCCGGGGAGATCGGCTAGCTTCCTTCTCGGAGCAGTTCTTC; CDR3 protein: CASSQGRGDRLASFSEQFF
J gene: TRBJ1-5; D gene: .; V gene: TRBV19; clone size: .; CDR3 DNA: TGTGCCAGTAGTACAGGGAAGAGAAGCAATCAGCCCCAGCATTTT; CDR3 protein: CASSTGKRSNQPQHF
J gene: TRBJ2-2; D gene: .; V gene: TRBV2; clone size: .; CDR3 DNA: TGTGCCAGCAGACGAGGCGCCGGGGAGCTGTTTTTT; CDR3 protein: CASRRGAGELFF
J gene: TRBJ2-7; D gene: TRBD1; V gene: TRBV10-3; clone size: .; CDR3 DNA: TGTGCCATCAGTGAGTCCGGGGACAGCTCCTACGAGCAGTACTTC; CDR3 protein: CAISESGDSSYEQYF